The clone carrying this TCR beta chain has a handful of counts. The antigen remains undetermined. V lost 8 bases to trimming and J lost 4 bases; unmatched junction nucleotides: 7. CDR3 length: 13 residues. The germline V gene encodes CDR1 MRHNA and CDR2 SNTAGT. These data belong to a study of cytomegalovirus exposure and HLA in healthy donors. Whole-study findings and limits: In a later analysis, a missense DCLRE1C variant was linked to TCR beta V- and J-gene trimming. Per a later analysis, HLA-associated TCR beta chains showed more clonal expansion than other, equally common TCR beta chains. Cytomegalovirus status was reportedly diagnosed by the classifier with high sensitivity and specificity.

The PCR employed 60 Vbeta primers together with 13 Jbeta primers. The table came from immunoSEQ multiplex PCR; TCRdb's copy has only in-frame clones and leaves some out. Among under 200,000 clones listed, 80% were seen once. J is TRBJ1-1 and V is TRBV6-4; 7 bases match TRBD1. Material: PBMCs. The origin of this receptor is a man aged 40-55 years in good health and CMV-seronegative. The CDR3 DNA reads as TGTGCCAGCCGACAGGGTCTCGGCACTGAAGCTTTCTTT. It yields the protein CASRQGLGTEAFF.